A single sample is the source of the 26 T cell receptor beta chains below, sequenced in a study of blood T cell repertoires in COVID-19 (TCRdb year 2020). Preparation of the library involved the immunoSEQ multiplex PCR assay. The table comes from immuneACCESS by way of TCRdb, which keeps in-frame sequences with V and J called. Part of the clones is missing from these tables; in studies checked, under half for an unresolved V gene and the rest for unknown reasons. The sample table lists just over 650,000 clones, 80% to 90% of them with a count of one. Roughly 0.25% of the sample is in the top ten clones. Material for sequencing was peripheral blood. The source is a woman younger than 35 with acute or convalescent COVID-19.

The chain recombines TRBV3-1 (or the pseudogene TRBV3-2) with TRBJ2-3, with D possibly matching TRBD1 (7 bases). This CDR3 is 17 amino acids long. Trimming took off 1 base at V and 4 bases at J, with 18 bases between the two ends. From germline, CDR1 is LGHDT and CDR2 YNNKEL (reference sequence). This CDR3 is CASSQVGGGGAADTQYF. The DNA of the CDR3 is TGTGCCAGCAGCCAAGTAGGAGGAGGGGGCGCAGCAGATACGCAGTATTTT.

The DNA of the CDR3 is TGCGCCAGCAGCCCAGGGACTCCAACTAATGAAAAACTGTTTTTT. It specifies CASSPGTPTNEKLFF. The chain is built from TRBV4-3 and TRBJ1-4, with D possibly TRBD1 on 5 matching bases. Looked up from germline, CDR1 is LGHNA and CDR2 is YSLEER. This CDR3 has 15 amino acids. V was shortened by 4 bases and J by 0 bases, with 9 bases between the two germline ends.

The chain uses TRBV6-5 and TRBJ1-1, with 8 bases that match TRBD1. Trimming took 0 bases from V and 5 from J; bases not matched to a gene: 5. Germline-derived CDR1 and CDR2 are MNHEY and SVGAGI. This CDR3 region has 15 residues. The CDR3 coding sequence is TGTGCCAGCAGTTACTCGGGCAGGGGGCATACTGAAGCTTTCTTT. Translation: CASSYSGRGHTEAFF.

CDR3 nucleotides: TGCAGCGTCCTACCCCCCGTGGTCACTAACTATGGCTACACCTTC. It codes for CSVLPPVVTNYGYTF. The chain uses TRBV29-1 and TRBJ1-2; D is ambiguous. Germline V CDR1 and CDR2: SQVTM, ANQGSEA. V was pared by 6 bases and J by 0 bases, with 17 bases between. The CDR3 consists of 15 residues.

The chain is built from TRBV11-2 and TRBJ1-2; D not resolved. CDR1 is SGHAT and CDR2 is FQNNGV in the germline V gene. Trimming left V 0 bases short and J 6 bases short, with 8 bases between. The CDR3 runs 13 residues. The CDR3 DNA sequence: TGTGCCAGCAGCTTAGAGTTTGTAGATGGCTACACCTTC. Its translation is CASSLEFVDGYTF.

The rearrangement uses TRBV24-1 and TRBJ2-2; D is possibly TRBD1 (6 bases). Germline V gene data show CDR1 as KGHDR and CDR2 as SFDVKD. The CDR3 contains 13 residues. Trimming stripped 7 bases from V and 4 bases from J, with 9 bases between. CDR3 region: CATRGQTTGELFF. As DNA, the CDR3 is TGTGCCACCAGAGGACAGACCACCGGGGAGCTGTTTTTT.

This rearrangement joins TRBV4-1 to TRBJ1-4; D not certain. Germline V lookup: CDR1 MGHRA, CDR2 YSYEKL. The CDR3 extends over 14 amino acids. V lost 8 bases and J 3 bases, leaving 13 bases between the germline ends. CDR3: CASRPQVSNEKLFF. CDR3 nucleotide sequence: TGCGCCAGCCGCCCGCAGGTTTCTAATGAAAAACTGTTTTTT.

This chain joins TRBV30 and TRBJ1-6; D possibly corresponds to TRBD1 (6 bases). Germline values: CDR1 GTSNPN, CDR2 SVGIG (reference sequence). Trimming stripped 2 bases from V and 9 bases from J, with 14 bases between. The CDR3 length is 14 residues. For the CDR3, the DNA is TGTGCCTGGAGTCAGGGGAAGGTACCTTCACCCCTCCACTTT. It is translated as CAWSQGKVPSPLHF. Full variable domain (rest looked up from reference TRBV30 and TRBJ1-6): SQTIHQWPATLVQPVGSPLSLECTVEGTSNPNLYWYRQAAGRGLQLLFYSVGIGQISSEVPQNLSASRPQDRQFILSSKKLLLSDSGFYLCAWSQGKVPSPLHFGNGTRLTVT.

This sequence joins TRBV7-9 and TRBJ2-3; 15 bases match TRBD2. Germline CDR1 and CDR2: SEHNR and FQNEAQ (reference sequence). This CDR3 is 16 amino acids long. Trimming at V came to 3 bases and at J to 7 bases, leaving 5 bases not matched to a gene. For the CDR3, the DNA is TGTGCCAGCAGCTTGGCAGGGACTAGCGGGGGGCATACGCAGTATTTT. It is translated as CASSLAGTSGGHTQYF.

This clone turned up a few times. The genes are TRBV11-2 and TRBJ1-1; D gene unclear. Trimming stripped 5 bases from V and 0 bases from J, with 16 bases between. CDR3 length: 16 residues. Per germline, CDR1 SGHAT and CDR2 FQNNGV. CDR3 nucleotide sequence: TGTGCCAGCAGCCCCGAGATCTGGTCGGTGAACACTGAAGCTTTCTTT. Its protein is CASSPEIWSVNTEAFF.

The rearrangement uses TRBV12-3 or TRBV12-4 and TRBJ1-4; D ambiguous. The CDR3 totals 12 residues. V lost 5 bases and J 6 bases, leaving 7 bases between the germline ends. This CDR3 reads CASSPGYEKLFF. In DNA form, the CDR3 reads TGTGCCAGCAGTCCGGGGTATGAAAAACTGTTTTTT.

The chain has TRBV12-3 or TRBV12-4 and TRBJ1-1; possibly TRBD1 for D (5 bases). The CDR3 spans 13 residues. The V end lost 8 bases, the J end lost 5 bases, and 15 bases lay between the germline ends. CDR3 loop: CASSLGTGTEAFF. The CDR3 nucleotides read TGTGCCAGCTCTCTCGGGACTGGGACTGAAGCTTTCTTT.

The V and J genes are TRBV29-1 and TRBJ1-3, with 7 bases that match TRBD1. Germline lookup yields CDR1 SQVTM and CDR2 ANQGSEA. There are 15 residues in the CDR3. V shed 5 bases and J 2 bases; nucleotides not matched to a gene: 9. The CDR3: CSVRKPGGPGNTIYF. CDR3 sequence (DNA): TGCAGCGTTAGGAAACCAGGGGGACCTGGAAACACCATATATTTT.

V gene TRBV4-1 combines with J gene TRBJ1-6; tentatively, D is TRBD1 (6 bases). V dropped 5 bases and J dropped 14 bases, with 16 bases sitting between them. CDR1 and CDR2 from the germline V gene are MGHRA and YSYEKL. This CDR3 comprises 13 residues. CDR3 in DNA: TGCGCCAGCAGCGAAAGTGGGGGGGGCACCCTCCACTTT. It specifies CASSESGGGTLHF.

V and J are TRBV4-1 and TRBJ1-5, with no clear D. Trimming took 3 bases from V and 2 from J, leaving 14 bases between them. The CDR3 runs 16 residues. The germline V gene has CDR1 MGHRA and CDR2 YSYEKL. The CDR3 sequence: CASSQYTGGGNQPQHF. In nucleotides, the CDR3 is TGCGCCAGCAGCCAGTATACGGGAGGAGGCAATCAGCCCCAGCATTTT.

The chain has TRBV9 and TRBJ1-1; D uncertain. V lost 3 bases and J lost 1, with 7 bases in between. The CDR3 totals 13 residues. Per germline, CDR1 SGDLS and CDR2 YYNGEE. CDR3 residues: CASSGSGNTEAFF. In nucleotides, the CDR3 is TGTGCCAGCAGCGGTTCCGGGAACACTGAAGCTTTCTTT.

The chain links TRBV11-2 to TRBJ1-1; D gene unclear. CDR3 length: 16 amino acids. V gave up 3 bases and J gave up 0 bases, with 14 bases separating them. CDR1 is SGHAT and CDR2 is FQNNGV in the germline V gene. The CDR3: CASSLPLQTMNTEAFF. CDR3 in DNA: TGTGCCAGCAGCTTGCCGCTCCAAACAATGAACACTGAAGCTTTCTTT. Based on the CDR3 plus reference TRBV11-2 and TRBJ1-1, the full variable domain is EAGVAQSPRYKIIEKRQSVAFWCNPISGHATLYWYQQILGQGPKLLIQFQNNGVVDDSQLPKDRFSAERLKGVDSTLKIQPAKLEDSAVYLCASSLPLQTMNTEAFFGQGTRLTVV.

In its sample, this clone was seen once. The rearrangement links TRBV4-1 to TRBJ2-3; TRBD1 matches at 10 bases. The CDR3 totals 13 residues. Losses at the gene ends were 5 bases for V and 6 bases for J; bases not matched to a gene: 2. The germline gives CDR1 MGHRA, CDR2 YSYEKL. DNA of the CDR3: TGCGCCAGCAGCACGGGACAGGGGGATACGCAGTATTTT. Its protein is CASSTGQGDTQYF.

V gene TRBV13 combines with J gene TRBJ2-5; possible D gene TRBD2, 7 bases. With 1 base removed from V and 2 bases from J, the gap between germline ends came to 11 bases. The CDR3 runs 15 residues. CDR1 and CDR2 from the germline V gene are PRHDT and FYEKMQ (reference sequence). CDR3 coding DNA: TGTGCCAGCAGCTTAGAGGGGGGGCCACAAGAGACCCAGTACTTC. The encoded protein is CASSLEGGPQETQYF.

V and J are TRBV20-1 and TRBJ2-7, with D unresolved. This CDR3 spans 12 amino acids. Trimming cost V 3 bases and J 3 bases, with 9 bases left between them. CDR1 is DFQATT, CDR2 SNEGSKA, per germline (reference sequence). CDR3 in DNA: TGCAGTGCTAGTCCCAGTCACTACGAGCAGTACTTC. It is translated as CSASPSHYEQYF.

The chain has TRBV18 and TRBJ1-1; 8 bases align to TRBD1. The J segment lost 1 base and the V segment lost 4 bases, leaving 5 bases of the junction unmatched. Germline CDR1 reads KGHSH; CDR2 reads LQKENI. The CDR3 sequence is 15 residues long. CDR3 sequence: CASSLTDRENTEAFF. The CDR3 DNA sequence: TGTGCCAGCTCACTCACGGACAGGGAGAACACTGAAGCTTTCTTT.

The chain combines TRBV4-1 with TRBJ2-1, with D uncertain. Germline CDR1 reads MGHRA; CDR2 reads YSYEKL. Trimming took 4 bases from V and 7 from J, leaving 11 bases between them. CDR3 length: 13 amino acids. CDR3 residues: CASSRTSLNEQFF. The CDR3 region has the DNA TGCGCCAGCAGCCGAACTTCCCTTAATGAGCAGTTCTTC.

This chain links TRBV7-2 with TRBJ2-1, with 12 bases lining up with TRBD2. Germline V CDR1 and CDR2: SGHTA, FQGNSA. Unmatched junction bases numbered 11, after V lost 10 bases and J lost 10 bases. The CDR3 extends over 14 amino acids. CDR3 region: CATTLAGGLWEQFF. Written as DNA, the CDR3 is TGTGCCACAACTCTAGCGGGGGGGCTTTGGGAGCAGTTCTTC.

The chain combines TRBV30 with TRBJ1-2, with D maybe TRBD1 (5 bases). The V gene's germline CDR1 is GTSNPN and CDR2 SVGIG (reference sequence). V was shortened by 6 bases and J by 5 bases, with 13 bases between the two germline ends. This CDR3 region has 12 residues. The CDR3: CACHWAGYGYTF. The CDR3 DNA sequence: TGTGCCTGTCATTGGGCAGGGTATGGCTACACCTTC.

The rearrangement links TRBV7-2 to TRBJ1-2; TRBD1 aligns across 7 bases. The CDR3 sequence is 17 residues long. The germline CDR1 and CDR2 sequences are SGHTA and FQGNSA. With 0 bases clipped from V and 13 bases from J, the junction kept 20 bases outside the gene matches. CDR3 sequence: CASSLASAGTVRPVITF. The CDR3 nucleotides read TGTGCCAGCAGCTTAGCGTCGGCCGGGACAGTCCGCCCCGTTATCACCTTC. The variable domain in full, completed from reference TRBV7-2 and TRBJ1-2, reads GAGVSQSPSNKVTEKGKDVELRCDPISGHTALYWYRQSLGQGLEFLIYFQGNSAPDKSGLPSDRFSAERTGGSVSTLTIQRTQQEDSAVYLCASSLASAGTVRPVITFGSGTRLTVV.

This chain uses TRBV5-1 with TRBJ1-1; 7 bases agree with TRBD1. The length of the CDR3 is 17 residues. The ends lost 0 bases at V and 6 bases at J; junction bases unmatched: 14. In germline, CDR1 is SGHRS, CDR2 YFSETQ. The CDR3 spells CASSLGQGINHGAEAFF. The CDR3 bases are TGCGCCAGCAGCTTGGGACAGGGAATTAATCATGGCGCTGAAGCTTTCTTT.